Each of the 6 T cell receptor beta chains below was sequenced from the same sample in a study of shared clonotypes between healthy human individuals. Clones were read by immunoSEQ multiplex PCR, and TCRdb kept only the in-frame ones, dropping some. The sample consists of about 560,000 clones, around three quarters of them appearing once. The sequenced sample consisted of PBMCs. The receptors here all came from a middle-aged woman in good health. Some clones in this sample may be carry-over from other donors' samples.

The genes are TRBV7-9 and TRBJ1-1; D ambiguous. This CDR3 is 14 amino acids long. Trimming cost V 7 bases and J 2 bases, with 14 bases left between them. CDR1 and CDR2 (germline): SEHNR, FQNEAQ (reference sequence). CDR3 nucleotides: TGTGCCAGCACCTTGCGGACGGGAAACACTGAAGCTTTCTTT. It encodes CASTLRTGNTEAFF. Full variable domain (outside the CDR3, taken from reference TRBV7-9 and TRBJ1-1): DTGVSQNPRHKITKRGQNVTFRCDPISEHNRLYWYRQTLGQGPEFLTYFQNEAQLEKSRLLSDRFSAERPKGSFSTLEIQRTEQGDSAMYLCASTLRTGNTEAFFGQGTRLTVV.

The CDR3: CASSFWGQGEAYEQYF. Here the CDR3 DNA reads TGTGCCAGCAGCTTCTGGGGACAGGGCGAAGCCTACGAGCAGTACTTC. V is TRBV5-6 and J is TRBJ2-7; 9 nucleotides align to TRBD1. The CDR3 has 16 amino acids. The germline CDR1 and CDR2 sequences are SGHDT and YYEEEE. After removal of 2 bases from V and 2 bases from J, the junction contained 8 bases not matched to a gene.

The chain uses TRBV5-5 and TRBJ1-1; perhaps TRBD1 as D (5 bases). Germline-derived CDR1 and CDR2 are SGHKS and YYEKEE (reference sequence). Trimming stripped 0 bases from V and 8 bases from J, with 11 bases between. The CDR3 spans 13 residues. The CDR3 bases are TGTGCCAGCAGCTTGGATGGGGCGTACGAAGCTTTCTTT. This sequence encodes CASSLDGAYEAFF.

The chain joins TRBV5-1 to TRBJ2-2; 7 positions agree with TRBD1. The CDR3 totals 13 residues. The junction had 6 bases not matched to a gene; V was cut back by 7 bases and J by 6 bases. Per germline, CDR1 SGHRS and CDR2 YFSETQ. The CDR3 sequence is CASGTEYPGELFF. CDR3 in DNA: TGCGCCAGCGGGACAGAATATCCCGGGGAGCTGTTTTTT.

V is TRBV5-4 and J is TRBJ1-1; 11 bases are a match to TRBD1. The CDR3 has 16 residues. V gave up 4 bases and J gave up 4 bases; unmatched junction bases: 9. Per the germline V gene, CDR1 is SGHNT and CDR2 is YYREEE (reference sequence). CDR3 in DNA: TGTGCCAGCAGCACACCGGGACAGGGGGTTGTCACTGAAGCTTTCTTT. It translates to CASSTPGQGVVTEAFF.

This chain links TRBV7-9 with TRBJ2-2; D unresolved. Germline lookup yields CDR1 SEHNR and CDR2 FQNEAQ (reference sequence). The germline V and J ends were trimmed by 7 bases and 8 bases, with 11 bases remaining between them. The CDR3 has 12 amino acids. As DNA, the CDR3 is TGTGCCAGCATCCCATCGGGTGGGGAGCTGTTTTTT. It encodes CASIPSGGELFF.